This entry lists 32 T cell receptor beta chains sequenced from one sample in a study of monozygotic twins with inflammatory bowel disease. TCRdb reprocessed the 5' RACE reads and reports one entry per CDR3 protein, with no DNA. The sample's table shows approximately 400,000 distinct CDR3 sequences. The material sequenced was blood. These receptor sequences come from a human donor with ulcerative colitis or Crohn's disease, or a healthy co-twin of an affected twin (not recorded which).

The chain joins TRBV5-6 to TRBJ2-2. CDR3 length equals 15 residues. Germline V gene lookup returns CDR1 SGHDT and CDR2 YYEEEE. The CDR3 sequence is CASSLTKLNTGELFF.

The chain has TRBV5-1 and TRBJ2-5; TCRdb selects TRBD1, and the lack of DNA leaves this call unchecked. This CDR3 spans 14 amino acids. From germline, CDR1 is SGHRS and CDR2 YFSETQ. The CDR3 region is CASSPYGASETQYF.

J is TRBJ1-3 and V is TRBV4-3. This CDR3 spans 15 amino acids. Germline CDR1 LGHNA, CDR2 YSLEER. CDR3 amino acids: CASSQGRSSGNTIYF.

This chain joins TRBV28 and TRBJ2-1; checking the TCRdb D call of TRBD1 is not possible without DNA. CDR1 MDHEN and CDR2 SYDVKM come from the germline V gene. This CDR3 region has 15 residues. Here the CDR3 reads CASSLPGQSVSEQFF.

The chain recombines TRBV4-3 with TRBJ2-2; TCRdb's D call of TRBD1 is untestable without DNA. The germline V gene encodes CDR1 LGHNA and CDR2 YSLEER. This CDR3 comprises 15 residues. The CDR3 loop is CASSQDSGDTGELFF.

This chain joins TRBV25-1 and TRBJ1-6. The CDR3 consists of 15 residues. Germline V CDR1 and CDR2: MGHDK, SYGVNS. The CDR3 protein is CASSESGSSGSPLHF.

This chain connects TRBV7-8 to TRBJ2-2; lacking DNA, the TRBD2 call made by TCRdb goes unchecked. The CDR3 has 17 amino acids. The V gene's germline CDR1 is SGHVS and CDR2 FQNEAQ. The chain's CDR3 is CASSAWLAGGDTGELFF.

The gene calls are TRBV28 and TRBJ2-1; TCRdb names TRBD2, which stays unverified in the absence of DNA. CDR1 and CDR2 from the germline V gene are MDHEN and SYDVKM. The CDR3 runs to 16 residues. The CDR3 spells CASSRNGLAGFNEQFF.

The chain has TRBV5-1 and TRBJ2-5; lacking DNA, the TRBD1 call made by TCRdb goes unchecked. CDR1 and CDR2 from the germline V gene are SGHRS and YFSETQ. This CDR3 is built from 18 residues. CDR3 sequence: CASSLGGWGGRIQETQYF.

The chain uses TRBV12-3 or TRBV12-4 and TRBJ2-3; TCRdb lists TRBD1, though no DNA is available to test this call. The CDR3 is made up of 15 amino acids. This CDR3 is CASSLGRGGTDTQYF.

The chain employs TRBV12-5 and TRBJ2-7. In germline, CDR1 is LGHNT, CDR2 FRNRAP. There are 17 residues in the CDR3. CDR3 loop: CASGLAYAVQGLDEQYF.

The chain uses TRBV5-1 and TRBJ2-1; TCRdb names TRBD1, which stays unverified in the absence of DNA. The germline V gene encodes CDR1 SGHRS and CDR2 YFSETQ. There are 15 residues in the CDR3. CDR3: CASSLTGTVENEQFF.

CDR3 protein: CASTDRVSYEQYF. The rearrangement links TRBV6-2 or TRBV6-3 to TRBJ2-7; TCRdb designates TRBD1, a call that cannot be tested without DNA. The V gene's germline CDR1 is MNHEY and CDR2 SVGEGT. The CDR3 is 13 amino acids.

The chain recombines TRBV28 with TRBJ2-1; the TCRdb call, TRBD1, lacks DNA for checking. The CDR3 is 11 residues long. Germline CDR1 and CDR2: MDHEN and SYDVKM. The CDR3 reads CASRGDSEQFF.

J is TRBJ2-3 and V is TRBV7-6; TCRdb names TRBD1, which stays unverified in the absence of DNA. Germline loops: CDR1 SGHVS, CDR2 FNYEAQ. This CDR3 has 13 residues. The CDR3: CASSRGAPDTQYF. Together with reference TRBV7-6 and TRBJ2-3, the CDR3 gives the full variable domain: GAGVSQSPRYKVTKRGQDVALRCDPISGHVSLYWYRQALGQGPEFLTYFNYEAQQDKSGLPNDRFSAERPEGSISTLTIQRTEQRDSAMYRCASSRGAPDTQYFGPGTRLTVL.

This sequence joins TRBV5-1 and TRBJ2-3; as DNA is missing, the TRBD1 call by TCRdb cannot be tested. CDR1 SGHRS and CDR2 YFSETQ come from the germline V gene. There are 14 residues in the CDR3. CDR3 region: CASTARQGTDTQYF.

The rearrangement uses TRBV20-1 and TRBJ1-3; the TCRdb call, TRBD1, lacks DNA for checking. Germline lookup yields CDR1 DFQATT and CDR2 SNEGSKA (reference sequence). This CDR3 comprises 16 residues. CDR3 protein: CSASFGWGAGGNTIYF.

The V and J genes are TRBV19 and TRBJ1-5. Germline V gene data show CDR1 as LNHDA and CDR2 as SQIVND (reference sequence). The CDR3 loop spans 17 amino acids. The CDR3 reads CASSIMGLTQGNQPQHF. The whole variable domain, remainder taken from reference TRBV19 and TRBJ1-5, is DGGITQSPKYLFRKEGQNVTLSCEQNLNHDAMYWYRQDPGQGLRLIYYSQIVNDFQKGDIAEGYSVSREKKESFPLTVTSAQKNPTAFYLCASSIMGLTQGNQPQHFGDGTRLSIL.

The CDR3 loop is CASSQGGRGNTIYF. The genes are TRBV3-1 and TRBJ1-3; absent DNA, TCRdb's TRBD1 call cannot be checked. The CDR3 totals 14 residues. Germline CDR1 and CDR2: LGHDT and YNNKEL (reference sequence). The variable domain in full, with the rest retrieved from reference TRBV3-1 and TRBJ1-3, is DTAVSQTPKYLVTQMGNDKSIKCEQNLGHDTMYWYKQDSKKFLKIMFSYNNKELIINETVPNRFSPKSPDKAHLNLHINSLELGDSAVYFCASSQGGRGNTIYFGEGSWLTVV.

The gene calls are TRBV7-2 and TRBJ2-5; no DNA is available, so the TRBD1 call from TCRdb remains unchecked. CDR1 is SGHTA, CDR2 FQGNSA, per germline. The CDR3 sequence is 14 residues long. The CDR3 sequence: CASSPQKGTETQYF.

CDR3 in amino acids: CASSSELQVYSGNTIYF. This sequence joins TRBV7-9 and TRBJ1-3; absent DNA, TCRdb's TRBD1 call cannot be checked. This CDR3 contains 17 residues. The V gene's germline CDR1 is SEHNR and CDR2 FQNEAQ (reference sequence).

The V and J genes are TRBV5-1 and TRBJ1-1; TCRdb indicates TRBD1, and absent DNA this call remains unverified. Germline loops: CDR1 SGHRS, CDR2 YFSETQ. CDR3 length equals 14 residues. CDR3 loop: CASSDPTGNTEAFF.

This sequence joins TRBV7-2 and TRBJ1-1; TCRdb returns TRBD1, unconfirmable since there is no DNA. Looked up from germline, CDR1 is SGHTA and CDR2 is FQGNSA. This CDR3 is built from 14 residues. The CDR3: CASSLAWGSTEAFF.

The chain combines TRBV7-2 with TRBJ2-1; TCRdb's D call of TRBD1 is untestable without DNA. The length of the CDR3 is 16 residues. Germline values: CDR1 SGHTA, CDR2 FQGNSA. The CDR3 loop reads CASSLVYGTGNNEQFF.

The gene calls are TRBV5-4 and TRBJ2-3; with no DNA, the TCRdb D assignment of TRBD1 cannot be verified. The CDR3 is 14 residues long. CDR1 SGHNT and CDR2 YYREEE come from the germline V gene (reference sequence). CDR3: CASSSGGQRDTQYF.

The V call is TRBV3-1, the J call TRBJ2-6; TCRdb calls TRBD1, which cannot be checked without DNA. Germline CDR1 LGHDT, CDR2 YNNKEL (reference sequence). CDR3 length: 18 amino acids. The CDR3 sequence: CASSQYWGISSGANVLTF.

J is TRBJ1-1 and V is TRBV7-4; absent DNA, TCRdb's TRBD1 call cannot be checked. The CDR3 runs 15 residues. The germline gives CDR1 SGHVT, CDR2 SQSDAQ. CDR3 protein: CASTGKEDGSTEAFF.

V and J are TRBV11-2 and TRBJ2-1. The CDR3 is made up of 15 amino acids. Germline assignment: CDR1 SGHAT and CDR2 FQNNGV. This chain's CDR3 is CASSSDRSSYNEQFF. Variable domain in full (rest from reference TRBV11-2 and TRBJ2-1): EAGVAQSPRYKIIEKRQSVAFWCNPISGHATLYWYQQILGQGPKLLIQFQNNGVVDDSQLPKDRFSAERLKGVDSTLKIQPAKLEDSAVYLCASSSDRSSYNEQFFGPGTRLTVL.

The chain employs TRBV3-1 and TRBJ2-7; the TCRdb D gene call, TRBD2, has no DNA to confirm it. CDR1 LGHDT and CDR2 YNNKEL come from the germline V gene (reference sequence). The CDR3 consists of 15 residues. The CDR3 region is CASSQLTSGGAEQYF.

The chain has TRBV5-1 and TRBJ1-5; TCRdb picks TRBD1, but there is no DNA to check that call. Germline V lookup: CDR1 SGHRS, CDR2 YFSETQ. This CDR3 comprises 16 residues. CDR3: CASSLGASGENQPQHF. The entire variable domain, with the rest obtained from reference TRBV5-1 and TRBJ1-5, is as follows: KAGVTQTPRYLIKTRGQQVTLSCSPISGHRSVSWYQQTPGQGLQFLFEYFSETQRNKGNFPGRFSGRQFSNSRSEMNVSTLELGDSALYLCASSLGASGENQPQHFGDGTRLSIL.

The chain couples TRBV7-2 to TRBJ1-1. The germline gives CDR1 SGHTA, CDR2 FQGNSA. This CDR3 comprises 12 residues. The CDR3 spells CASRSQVAEAFF.

This chain joins TRBV25-1 and TRBJ2-3; lacking DNA, the TRBD2 call made by TCRdb goes unchecked. The CDR3 is made up of 13 amino acids. Germline V gene lookup returns CDR1 MGHDK and CDR2 SYGVNS. CDR3 region: CASRVPGPDTQYF.